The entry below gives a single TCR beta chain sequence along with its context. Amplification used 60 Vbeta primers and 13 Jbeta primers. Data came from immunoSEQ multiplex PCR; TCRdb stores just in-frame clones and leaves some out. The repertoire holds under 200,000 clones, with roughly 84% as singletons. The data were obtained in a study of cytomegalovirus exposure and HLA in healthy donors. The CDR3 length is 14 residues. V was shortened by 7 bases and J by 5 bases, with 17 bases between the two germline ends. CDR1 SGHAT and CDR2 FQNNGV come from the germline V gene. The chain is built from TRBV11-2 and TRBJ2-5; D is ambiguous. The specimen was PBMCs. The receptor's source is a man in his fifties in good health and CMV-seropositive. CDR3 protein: CASTLSAPGETQYF. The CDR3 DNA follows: TGTGCCAGCACCCTCTCTGCCCCCGGGGAGACCCAGTACTTC.